Listed here are 17 T cell receptor beta chains from one sample, sequenced in a study of early T cells in non-severe SARS-CoV-2 infection listed by TCRdb under 2021. Receptor amplification or capture employed 5' RACE. The run used a NextSeq 500. In TCRdb, the public reads were trimmed at Q25 with fastp and aligned with MiXCR, with productive beta chains retained. Each entry merges the rows of one CDR3 protein and shows their most common DNA and genes. In this sample the table shows approximately 77,000 distinct CDR3 sequences, approximately 12% of which occur a single time. About 3.4% of the sample rests with the top ten. The sequenced material came from whole blood. These receptors all come from an adult who was a healthcare worker with PCR-confirmed SARS-CoV-2 infection or an uninfected control (not recorded which).

This clonotype was observed at least ten times. J is TRBJ2-2 and V is TRBV20-1, with TRBD2 matching over 8 bases. The CDR3 has 18 residues. Germline assignment: CDR1 DFQATT and CDR2 SNEGSKA (reference sequence). V lost 3 bases to trimming and J lost 5 bases; unmatched junction nucleotides: 17. The CDR3 DNA reads as TGCAGTGCTAGTCTCCCGGCGGGACTAGGTGTAGGTACCGGGGAGCTGTTTTTT. Its translation: CSASLPAGLGVGTGELFF.

The chain uses TRBV7-2 and TRBJ1-2; TRBD1 aligns across 8 bases. This CDR3 has 15 amino acids. The V gene end was trimmed by 5 bases and the J gene end by 8 bases; junction bases not matched to a gene: 13. Germline V CDR1 and CDR2: SGHTA, FQGNSA. The CDR3 loop reads CASSRYRQGNEGYTF. CDR3 coding DNA: TGTGCCAGCAGCCGATACCGACAGGGGAATGAAGGCTACACCTTC.

The chain recombines TRBV5-1 with TRBJ2-4; D uncertain. The V gene lost 2 bases and the J gene lost 0 bases, with 6 bases spanning the gap. Per the germline V gene, CDR1 is SGHRS and CDR2 is YFSETQ. The CDR3 is 14 amino acids. DNA for the CDR3: TGCGCCAGCAGCTTCTCGCTAGCCAAAAACATTCAGTACTTC. Translating it yields CASSFSLAKNIQYF. Using reference TRBV5-1 and TRBJ2-4 for the parts outside the CDR3, the full variable domain is KAGVTQTPRYLIKTRGQQVTLSCSPISGHRSVSWYQQTPGQGLQFLFEYFSETQRNKGNFPGRFSGRQFSNSRSEMNVSTLELGDSALYLCASSFSLAKNIQYFGAGTRLSVL.

In its sample, this clonotype was seen many times. The rearrangement links TRBV5-1 to TRBJ2-1; possible D gene TRBD1, 6 bases. Germline assignment: CDR1 SGHRS and CDR2 YFSETQ. V was clipped by 4 bases and J by 4 bases, with 9 bases between them. This CDR3 contains 13 residues. This CDR3 reads CASSPGTYNEQFF. CDR3 nucleotide sequence: TGCGCCAGCAGCCCGGGGACATACAATGAGCAGTTCTTC.

This clonotype was recorded at least ten times. The chain links TRBV14 to TRBJ2-3; no reliable D call. Germline V CDR1 and CDR2: SGHDN, FVKESK. V shed 0 bases and J shed 10 bases, with 5 bases lying between them. The CDR3 consists of 11 residues. The CDR3 loop reads CASSQEGSQYF. CDR3 nucleotide sequence: TGTGCCAGCAGCCAAGAAGGGTCGCAGTATTTT. The full variable domain, rest sourced from reference TRBV14 and TRBJ2-3, is EAGVTQFPSHSVIEKGQTVTLRCDPISGHDNLYWYRRVMGKEIKFLLHFVKESKQDESGMPNNRFLAERTGGTYSTLKVQPAELEDSGVYFCASSQEGSQYFGPGTRLTVL.

The sample holds many counts of this clonotype. The chain combines TRBV21-1 with TRBJ1-2; the table's D call TRBD1 went unverified against the DNA. TRBV21-1 is marked as a pseudogene. CDR3 length equals 14 residues. The CDR3 region has the DNA TGTGCCAGCAGCAAAGGTGGAGGGGGTTATGGCTACACCTTC. Amino acids: CASSKGGGGYGYTF.

This clonotype was picked up a small number of times. The J gene is TRBJ2-1, the V gene TRBV24-1, with 8 bases identical to TRBD1. The CDR3 is made up of 18 amino acids. J was trimmed by 10 bases and V by 4 bases; bases with no gene match: 20. Germline loops: CDR1 KGHDR, CDR2 SFDVKD. The CDR3 DNA reads as TGTGCCACCAGTGACTCCGGGACAGGCGGCGGGTCTCGCAACGAGCAGTTCTTC. This translates into CATSDSGTGGGSRNEQFF.

J is TRBJ2-7 and V is TRBV28; D remains unclear. The CDR3 spans 12 residues. The germline CDR1 and CDR2 sequences are MDHEN and SYDVKM. Trimming left V 5 bases short and J 7 bases short, with 12 bases between. The CDR3 spells CASSRSLGEQYF. For the CDR3, the DNA is TGTGCCAGCAGTCGGTCCCTGGGGGAGCAGTACTTC.

The rearrangement uses TRBV20-1 and TRBJ2-1, with TRBD2 matching over 7 bases. Germline CDR1 reads DFQATT; CDR2 reads SNEGSKA (reference sequence). This CDR3 contains 15 residues. V shed 1 base, J shed 8 bases, and the junction held 11 bases outside the gene matches. CDR3 sequence (DNA): TGCAGTGCTAGAGCCACCCTAGCGGTTTACGATGAGCAGTTCTTC. Protein: CSARATLAVYDEQFF.

The chain couples TRBV5-1 to TRBJ2-3, with D tentatively TRBD1 (6 bases). The germline V gene has CDR1 SGHRS and CDR2 YFSETQ. This CDR3 is 16 amino acids long. V shed 2 bases and J shed 3 bases, with 16 bases lying between them. The DNA of the CDR3 is TGCGCCAGCAGCTTTGGGCTAGCCCAGGGGACAGATACGCAGTATTTT. Translated, it gives CASSFGLAQGTDTQYF.

This clonotype was observed a few times. This chain's CDR3 is CASSFRGASGRDEQFF. CDR3 sequence (DNA): TGTGCCAGCAGTTTTAGGGGGGCTAGCGGGAGGGATGAGCAGTTCTTC. V and J are TRBV12-3 or TRBV12-4 and TRBJ2-1; 12 bases line up with TRBD2. The CDR3 totals 16 residues. Trimming removed 3 bases from V and 8 bases from J; junction bases left unmatched: 8.

This clonotype has a count of ten or more. The chain uses TRBV7-6 and TRBJ2-7; possible D gene TRBD2, 5 bases. The CDR3 has 15 residues. V shed 5 bases and J shed 5 bases, with 19 bases lying between them. Germline V gene sequence: CDR1 SGHVS, CDR2 FNYEAQ. The DNA for the CDR3 is TGTGCCAGCAGCCCCTCCGCAGGTAGCGTGAACGAGCAGTACTTC. Its translation: CASSPSAGSVNEQYF. The variable domain in full, with the rest retrieved from reference TRBV7-6 and TRBJ2-7, is GAGVSQSPRYKVTKRGQDVALRCDPISGHVSLYWYRQALGQGPEFLTYFNYEAQQDKSGLPNDRFSAERPEGSISTLTIQRTEQRDSAMYRCASSPSAGSVNEQYFGPGTRLTVT.

This clonotype occurred many times. The chain uses TRBV2 and TRBJ2-1; D remains unclear. The CDR3 covers 13 residues. Germline-derived CDR1 and CDR2 are SNHLY and FYNNEI. Trimming left V 6 bases short and J 2 bases short, with 8 bases between. In DNA, the CDR3 is TGTGCCAGCAGCTTGAGTACCTACAATGAGCAGTTCTTC. It specifies CASSLSTYNEQFF. The full variable domain, completed using reference TRBV2 and TRBJ2-1, is EPEVTQTPSHQVTQMGQEVILRCVPISNHLYFYWYRQILGQKVEFLVSFYNNEISEKSEIFDDQFSVERPDGSNFTLKIRSTKLEDSAMYFCASSLSTYNEQFFGPGTRLTVL.

The gene calls are TRBV29-1 and TRBJ1-2, with TRBD1 matching 8 bases. The CDR3 consists of 12 residues. The V and J ends lost 7 bases and 6 bases, in that order; junction bases with no gene match: 7. CDR1 is SQVTM, CDR2 ANQGSEA, per germline. The CDR3 nucleotides read TGCAGCGCCACAGGGGGACAGAATGGCTACACCTTC. This encodes CSATGGQNGYTF.

The rearrangement uses TRBV9 and TRBJ2-3, with TRBD2 matching 9 bases. This CDR3 region has 18 residues. Germline assignment: CDR1 SGDLS and CDR2 YYNGEE. DNA of the CDR3: TGTCCTTCCGAGACTAGCGGCCACGAACAATGTCCCACAGATACGCAGTATTTT. Translating it yields CPSETSGHEQCPTDTQYF.

This clonotype has just a few counts. The rearrangement joins TRBV12-3 or TRBV12-4 to TRBJ2-3; D possibly corresponds to TRBD2 (6 bases). Between the trimmed V and J ends, which lost 3 bases and 0 bases, there was a span of 10 bases. The CDR3 length is 15 residues. CDR3 DNA: TGTGCCAGCAGTTTTACGGGGGAAAGCACAGATACGCAGTATTTT. Its protein product is CASSFTGESTDTQYF.

This clonotype was seen many times. The V and J genes are TRBV7-3 and TRBJ1-3; D ambiguous. This CDR3 contains 13 residues. Trimming shortened V by 5 bases and J by 6 bases, and 11 bases separated the two germline ends. CDR1 and CDR2 (germline): SGHTA, FQGTGA. The CDR3 sequence: CASSVQPENTIYF. CDR3 coding DNA: TGTGCCAGCAGCGTACAGCCAGAAAACACCATATATTTT.